This T cell receptor beta chain was profiled in a study of tumor-infiltrating lymphocytes in primary liver carcinoma. Using a constant-region primer together with ProtoScript II reverse transcriptase, TCR beta cDNA was made from around 0.55 ug of total RNA. Three rounds of nested multiplex PCR with slightly modified ARM-PCR produced TCR beta libraries. PCR rounds one and two used TRBV1-TRBV30 forward primers with a C-beta reverse primer for 10 cycles each. TCRdb independently ran MiXCR on the multiplex PCR reads; one entry per CDR3 protein. Counted here are around 170,000 distinct CDR3 sequences, around 60% occurring once; the ten biggest clones make up around 74%. RNA isolated from unsorted whole blood supplied the blood RNA, with germline DNA also extracted. J was trimmed by 6 bases and V by 1 base; bases with no gene match: 9. The CDR3 is 15 residues long. Germline CDR1 MNHEY, CDR2 SVGAGI.

The sequenced sample consisted of peripheral blood. This clonotype originated in a man aged 40-49 years with primary liver carcinoma and hepatitis B virus infection. V is TRBV6-5 and J is TRBJ2-7; 7 bases agree with TRBD2. The CDR3 spells CASSYLTSSGGEQYF. CDR3 DNA: TGTGCCAGCAGTTACTTGACTTCTAGCGGCGGCGAGCAGTACTTC.